This T cell receptor beta chain is from a study of tumor-infiltrating lymphocytes in primary liver carcinoma. It was from approximately 20-30 mg of unsorted bulk tissue that RNA and DNA were co-extracted. CDR3 length equals 16 residues. The germline V gene has CDR1 SGHRS and CDR2 YFSETQ. Total RNA amounting to roughly 480 ng was the source from which TCR beta cDNA was made with a constant-region primer. Each TCR beta library was derived from three nested multiplex PCR rounds that employed slightly modified ARM-PCR. Rounds one and two of PCR, each of around 9 cycles, were primed with TRBV1-TRBV30 forward primers and a C-beta reverse primer. TCRdb fed the multiplex PCR reads into MiXCR, producing one record per CDR3 protein. The sample yields some 94,000 distinct CDR3 sequences, 55% to 75% seen once. For this clonotype: Sequence at one end of the junction differs from germline and may be a read error.

The sequenced sample was liver tumor tissue from sampling region 5. Sample subset: tumor region T5, tumor centre. This rearrangement joins TRBV5-1 to TRBJ2-1; D is possibly TRBD2 (6 bases). This TCR was recovered from a woman between 55 and 75 years old with primary liver carcinoma and hepatitis B virus infection. The CDR3 nucleotides are TGCGCTAGCAGCTTGGATCCTAGCGCGACTTACAATGAGCAGTTCTTC. Translation gives CASSLDPSATYNEQFF.